Presented here are 21 T cell receptor beta chains from one specimen sequenced in a study of cytotoxic CD8 clonotypes in ibrutinib-treated CLL. Clones were read by immunoSEQ multiplex PCR, and TCRdb kept only the in-frame ones, dropping some. The sample carries over 110,000 clones, 85% to 95% recorded once. The sample here was PBMCs, taken after 12 months of ibrutinib treatment. The receptors here all came from a human donor with chronic lymphocytic leukemia.

The V and J genes are TRBV5-6 and TRBJ2-7, with TRBD1 identical over 9 bases. CDR3 length equals 13 residues. Per germline, CDR1 SGHDT and CDR2 YYEEEE. V was pared by 3 bases and J by 3 bases, with 1 base of the junction left unmatched. The CDR3 here is CASSWGQGYEQYF. For the CDR3, the DNA is TGTGCCAGCAGCTGGGGACAGGGCTACGAGCAGTACTTC.

This chain links TRBV7-2 with TRBJ2-5; no reliable D call. Germline V lookup: CDR1 SGHTA, CDR2 FQGNSA. V was cut by 7 bases and J by 0 bases, with 12 bases left in between. The CDR3 consists of 14 residues. The CDR3 DNA reads TGTGCCAGCAACCGGCGTCATCACCAAGAGACCCAGTACTTC. Protein: CASNRRHHQETQYF.

V and J are TRBV14 and TRBJ1-4; 8 positions agree with TRBD1. Germline V gene lookup returns CDR1 SGHDN and CDR2 FVKESK. V was pared by 3 bases and J by 8 bases, with 2 bases of the junction left unmatched. The CDR3 sequence is 13 residues long. DNA for the CDR3: TGTGCCAGCAGCCAGACAGGGGAGGAAAAACTGTTTTTT. Its translation is CASSQTGEEKLFF.

This clone was observed once. The chain couples TRBV14 to TRBJ2-1, with unresolved D. The germline V gene has CDR1 SGHDN and CDR2 FVKESK. The V and J ends lost 1 base and 4 bases respectively, with 8 bases between them. The length of the CDR3 is 14 residues. CDR3 residues: CASSQALTYNEQFF. In DNA, the CDR3 is TGTGCCAGCAGCCAAGCGCTGACGTACAATGAGCAGTTCTTC.

J is TRBJ2-7 and V is TRBV6-5, with D possibly TRBD1 on 5 matching bases. V was shortened by 4 bases and J by 1 base, with 11 bases between the two germline ends. The germline V gene has CDR1 MNHEY and CDR2 SVGAGI. The CDR3 covers 14 residues. CDR3 sequence: CASSSRTSSYEQYF. CDR3 in DNA: TGTGCCAGCAGTTCAAGGACATCTTCCTACGAGCAGTACTTC.

The gene calls are TRBV14 and TRBJ1-5; tentatively, D is TRBD1 (5 bases). Germline V gives CDR1 SGHDN, CDR2 FVKESK. CDR3 length: 19 amino acids. The V gene lost 2 bases and the J gene lost 5 bases, with 25 bases spanning the gap. CDR3 loop: CASSQYSGTFGPSYQPQHF. In DNA form, the CDR3 reads TGTGCCAGCAGCCAATATAGCGGGACGTTCGGCCCTTCCTATCAGCCCCAGCATTTT.

The V call is TRBV6-5, the J call TRBJ2-7; 13 bases match TRBD2. Losses at the gene ends were 6 bases for V and 3 bases for J; bases not matched to a gene: 5. The CDR3 is made up of 15 amino acids. The V gene's germline CDR1 is MNHEY and CDR2 SVGAGI. Here the CDR3 reads CASRTGLAGVYEQYF. CDR3 nucleotides: TGTGCCAGCAGAACTGGACTAGCGGGAGTCTACGAGCAGTACTTC.

This chain joins TRBV9 and TRBJ2-7; perhaps TRBD1 as D (6 bases). The V and J ends lost 5 bases and 2 bases respectively, with 14 bases between them. The CDR3 has 14 amino acids. Looked up from germline, CDR1 is SGDLS and CDR2 is YYNGEE. Here the CDR3 reads CASSIGQGTYEQYF. In DNA, the CDR3 is TGTGCCAGCAGTATCGGGCAGGGGACCTACGAGCAGTACTTC. The entire variable domain, with the rest obtained from reference TRBV9 and TRBJ2-7, is as follows: DSGVTQTPKHLITATGQRVTLRCSPRSGDLSVYWYQQSLDQGLQFLIQYYNGEERAKGNILERFSAQQFPDLHSELNLSSLELGDSALYFCASSIGQGTYEQYFGPGTRLTVT.

The genes are TRBV9 and TRBJ2-3; D is ambiguous. CDR1 and CDR2 from the germline V gene are SGDLS and YYNGEE. Trimming removed 0 bases from V and 4 bases from J, with 9 bases in between. The CDR3 is 14 amino acids. CDR3 region: CASSVGGSSDTQYF. The CDR3 DNA sequence: TGTGCCAGCAGCGTAGGTGGTAGTTCAGATACGCAGTATTTT. Full variable domain (outside the CDR3, taken from reference TRBV9 and TRBJ2-3): DSGVTQTPKHLITATGQRVTLRCSPRSGDLSVYWYQQSLDQGLQFLIQYYNGEERAKGNILERFSAQQFPDLHSELNLSSLELGDSALYFCASSVGGSSDTQYFGPGTRLTVL.

The rearrangement joins TRBV27 to TRBJ2-7, with 10 bases matching TRBD2. This CDR3 spans 16 amino acids. The J segment lost 4 bases and the V segment lost 4 bases, leaving 10 bases of the junction unmatched. CDR1 and CDR2 (germline): MNHEY, SMNVEV (reference sequence). The CDR3 DNA reads as TGTGCCAGCAGTTCTTGGACTAGCGGCCTTCCATACGAGCAGTACTTC. It yields the protein CASSSWTSGLPYEQYF.

J is TRBJ2-3 and V is TRBV5-1, with 7 bases aligning to TRBD2. The J segment lost 1 base and the V segment lost 1 base, leaving 9 bases of the junction unmatched. Germline-derived CDR1 and CDR2 are SGHRS and YFSETQ. The CDR3 consists of 17 residues. CDR3 nucleotides: TGCGCCAGCAGCTTGACCCGAGCGGGAAGAGGCACAGATACGCAGTATTTT. Translation gives CASSLTRAGRGTDTQYF.

The CDR3 DNA is TGTGCCAGCTCGAGCGGGAACACTGAAGCTTTCTTT. Its protein product is CASSSGNTEAFF. The chain employs TRBV28 and TRBJ1-1, with D uncertain. The ends were cut back, 8 bases at V and 1 base at J, with 8 bases in the middle. CDR3 length equals 12 residues. CDR1 and CDR2 (germline): MDHEN, SYDVKM.

V and J are TRBV28 and TRBJ1-2; the match to TRBD1 covers 11 bases. The CDR3 runs to 14 residues. CDR1 and CDR2 from the germline V gene are MDHEN and SYDVKM. V lost 4 bases and J lost 7; bases outside the gene matches: 5. The CDR3 bases are TGTGCCAGCAGTTCCGGACAGGGGGCATTTGGCTACACCTTC. This sequence encodes CASSSGQGAFGYTF.

This chain connects TRBV9 to TRBJ2-3, with D possibly being TRBD2 (5 bases). This CDR3 region has 15 residues. Trimming took 3 bases from V and 0 from J, leaving 11 bases between them. Germline values: CDR1 SGDLS, CDR2 YYNGEE. CDR3 DNA sequence: TGTGCCAGCAGCGCCCCATGGACTAGCACAGATACGCAGTATTTT. It encodes CASSAPWTSTDTQYF.

The chain has TRBV5-1 and TRBJ2-5, with 7 bases matching TRBD2. Looked up from germline, CDR1 is SGHRS and CDR2 is YFSETQ. There are 15 residues in the CDR3. V shed 1 base and J 5 bases; nucleotides not matched to a gene: 8. The CDR3 DNA sequence: TGCGCCAGCAGCTTGTTGACTAGCCTAACGGAGACCCAGTACTTC. It encodes CASSLLTSLTETQYF.

The rearrangement uses TRBV1 and TRBJ2-7; TRBD2, the D gene given by the table, was not confirmed from the DNA. TRBV1 is an annotated pseudogene. The CDR3 covers 19 residues. CDR3 amino acids: CTSSHDDAPGLAGGDEQYF. CDR3 bases: TGCACCAGCAGCCACGATGATGCTCCGGGACTAGCGGGAGGGGACGAGCAGTACTTC.

This chain uses TRBV28 with TRBJ2-7; 8 bases are shared with TRBD1. The CDR3 is 14 residues long. CDR1 and CDR2 (germline): MDHEN, SYDVKM. V dropped 0 bases and J dropped 5; count of bases not matched to a gene: 3. DNA for the CDR3: TGTGCCAGCAGTTTATGGGACAGGGACAACGAGCAGTACTTC. This codes for CASSLWDRDNEQYF. The variable domain in full, completed from reference TRBV28 and TRBJ2-7, reads DVKVTQSSRYLVKRTGEKVFLECVQDMDHENMFWYRQDPGLGLRLIYFSYDVKMKEKGDIPEGYSVSREKKERFSLILESASTNQTSMYLCASSLWDRDNEQYFGPGTRLTVT.

V and J are TRBV19 and TRBJ2-5; D might be TRBD1 (6 bases). V dropped 2 bases and J dropped 2 bases, with 9 bases sitting between them. CDR1 is LNHDA and CDR2 is SQIVND in the germline V gene (reference sequence). This CDR3 comprises 14 residues. The CDR3 reads CASSIRTAQETQYF. The CDR3 coding sequence is TGTGCCAGTAGTATACGGACAGCACAAGAGACCCAGTACTTC.

This rearrangement joins TRBV6-6 to TRBJ1-5; 10 bases map to TRBD1. Trimming took 5 bases from V and 6 from J; bases not matched to a gene: 7. There are 15 residues in the CDR3. Germline-derived CDR1 and CDR2 are MNHNY and SVGAGI (reference sequence). This CDR3 is CASSAGTGARQPQHF. CDR3 DNA: TGTGCCAGCAGTGCCGGGACAGGGGCTCGTCAGCCCCAGCATTTT.

The V gene is TRBV5-1, the J gene TRBJ2-1; D is perhaps TRBD2 (5 bases). V was shortened by 7 bases and J by 4 bases, with 15 bases between the two germline ends. This CDR3 has 14 amino acids. CDR1 and CDR2 (germline): SGHRS, YFSETQ. The chain's CDR3 is CASRQISEYNEQFF. The CDR3 nucleotides are TGCGCCAGCCGTCAGATTAGCGAATACAATGAGCAGTTCTTC.

The gene calls are TRBV28 and TRBJ1-1; D remains unclear. V was clipped by 8 bases and J by 1 base, with 11 bases between them. Germline V gene lookup returns CDR1 MDHEN and CDR2 SYDVKM. The CDR3 has 13 residues. CDR3 in DNA: TGTGCCAGCCGCTCCCGGGGGAACACTGAAGCTTTCTTT. This gives the protein CASRSRGNTEAFF.